The 24 T cell receptor beta chains presented below share a single source sample, sequenced in a study of cytomegalovirus exposure and HLA in healthy donors (dated by TCRdb to the late 2010s). Libraries were constructed by the immunoSEQ multiplex PCR assay. TCRdb provides this immuneACCESS table in a form limited to in-frame rearrangements. Some clones are lacking; in checked studies, under half of them reflect an unresolved V gene, and why the rest are absent is not known. The table for this sample lists more than 80,000 clones; roughly 95% of them were counted only once. 1.3% of the sample goes to the ten largest clones. Sequenced material: PBMCs. The receptors shown here come from a woman under 30 in good health and CMV-seronegative.

This rearrangement joins TRBV12-5 to TRBJ2-3, with D perhaps matching TRBD1 (5 bases). The germline V gene encodes CDR1 LGHNT and CDR2 FRNRAP. V dropped 0 bases and J dropped 0 bases, with 13 bases sitting between them. The length of the CDR3 is 17 residues. The CDR3 loop is CASGLVQWQGSTDTQYF. In DNA, the CDR3 is TGTGCTAGTGGTTTGGTACAGTGGCAGGGAAGCACAGATACGCAGTATTTT.

CDR3 loop: CASSPGGGNTEAFF. For the CDR3, the DNA is TGTGCCAGCAGCCCGGGAGGGGGGAACACTGAAGCTTTCTTT. The J gene is TRBJ1-1, the V gene TRBV5-4, with a possible D match to TRBD1 (6 bases). Germline V gene sequence: CDR1 SGHNT, CDR2 YYREEE (reference sequence). The CDR3 has 14 amino acids. Trimming pared 4 bases from V and 1 base from J, leaving 11 bases between.

V is TRBV18 and J is TRBJ2-1; 8 bases agree with TRBD2. Germline V lookup: CDR1 KGHSH, CDR2 LQKENI. The CDR3 loop spans 14 amino acids. V lost 0 bases to trimming and J lost 13 bases; unmatched junction nucleotides: 8. The CDR3 DNA sequence: TGTGCCAGCTCACCACCGAGTTGGGCGGGAGGACAGTTCTTC. It translates to CASSPPSWAGGQFF.

V and J are TRBV7-8 and TRBJ1-4, with D tentatively TRBD1 (6 bases). Germline loops: CDR1 SGHVS, CDR2 FQNEAQ. The germline V and J ends were trimmed by 6 bases and 7 bases, with 15 bases remaining between them. The CDR3 loop spans 14 amino acids. The CDR3 sequence: CASSRQASGEKLFF. The CDR3 bases are TGTGCCAGCAGTAGACAGGCGTCGGGTGAAAAACTGTTTTTT.

This clone was counted a single time. This chain links TRBV5-4 with TRBJ1-1; D gene uncertain. V lost 2 bases, J lost 11 bases, and 16 bases lay in between. CDR1 SGHNT and CDR2 YYREEE come from the germline V gene (reference sequence). The CDR3 runs 13 residues. CDR3 coding DNA: TGTGCCAGCAGCTTAGGTCTTTGGGAGGGTGCTTTCTTT. Its protein is CASSLGLWEGAFF.

The V and J genes are TRBV2 and TRBJ2-7; 7 bases agree with TRBD1. Looked up from germline, CDR1 is SNHLY and CDR2 is FYNNEI. The junction had 7 bases not matched to a gene; V was cut back by 5 bases and J by 3 bases. The CDR3 is 14 amino acids. CDR3 sequence reads: CASSINRGDYEQYF. CDR3 DNA: TGTGCCAGCAGTATCAACAGGGGTGACTACGAGCAGTACTTC.

The CDR3 coding sequence is TGTGCCAGCAGCTTTATTGGGACAGGGGCTAACTATGGCTACACCTTC. This translates into CASSFIGTGANYGYTF. V is TRBV5-6 and J is TRBJ1-2, with TRBD1 matching over 10 bases. Germline V gene data show CDR1 as SGHDT and CDR2 as YYEEEE. Trimming at V came to 2 bases and at J to 0 bases, leaving 4 bases not matched to a gene. This CDR3 has 16 amino acids. The full variable domain, rest sourced from reference TRBV5-6 and TRBJ1-2, is DAGVTQSPTHLIKTRGQQVTLRCSPKSGHDTVSWYQQALGQGPQFIFQYYEEEERQRGNFPDRFSGHQFPNYSSELNVNALLLGDSALYLCASSFIGTGANYGYTFGSGTRLTVV.

The V gene is TRBV27, the J gene TRBJ2-1; D remains ambiguous. With 0 bases removed from V and 10 bases from J, the gap between germline ends came to 7 bases. The CDR3 is 12 amino acids. Germline assignment: CDR1 MNHEY and CDR2 SMNVEV (reference sequence). The CDR3 DNA reads as TGTGCCAGCAGTTTATCGGCGGCAGAGCAGTTCTTC. It yields the protein CASSLSAAEQFF.

This chain connects TRBV10-3 to TRBJ1-2; TRBD1 agrees at 10 bases. The germline gives CDR1 ENHRY, CDR2 SYGVKD. The CDR3 sequence is 14 residues long. Trimming removed 0 bases from V and 7 bases from J; junction bases left unmatched: 2. CDR3 sequence: CAISESRDRGGYTF. As DNA, the CDR3 is TGTGCCATCAGTGAGTCGCGGGACAGGGGTGGCTACACCTTC.

The J gene is TRBJ1-2, the V gene TRBV5-1, with 7 bases identical to TRBD1. The J segment lost 10 bases and the V segment lost 4 bases, leaving 10 bases of the junction unmatched. CDR1 is SGHRS and CDR2 is YFSETQ in the germline V gene. The CDR3 consists of 13 residues. The CDR3 is CASSVLGQEHYTF. The CDR3 DNA reads as TGCGCCAGCAGCGTCCTTGGACAGGAACACTACACCTTC.

V and J are TRBV19 and TRBJ2-1; D may be TRBD2 (6 bases). The V end lost 5 bases, the J end lost 4 bases, and 24 bases lay between the germline ends. The germline V gene encodes CDR1 LNHDA and CDR2 SQIVND (reference sequence). CDR3 length: 18 residues. The CDR3 loop reads CASSPLPVSGGGYNEQFF. In DNA form, the CDR3 reads TGTGCCAGTAGTCCCCTCCCCGTTAGCGGAGGAGGGTACAATGAGCAGTTCTTC.

The rearrangement uses TRBV13 and TRBJ2-1, with 10 bases that match TRBD2. Germline CDR1 reads PRHDT; CDR2 reads FYEKMQ (reference sequence). V lost 2 bases to trimming and J lost 8 bases; unmatched junction nucleotides: 3. This CDR3 comprises 14 residues. CDR3 protein: CASSLPSGSDEQFF. CDR3 nucleotide sequence: TGTGCCAGCAGCTTACCTAGCGGGAGCGATGAGCAGTTCTTC.

The rearrangement uses TRBV6-1 and TRBJ1-1, with D maybe TRBD1 (5 bases). Trimming removed 2 bases from V and 1 base from J, with 8 bases in between. This CDR3 region has 14 residues. The germline V gene encodes CDR1 MNHNS and CDR2 SASEGT. The CDR3 DNA sequence: TGTGCCAGCAGTGAATCCACAGGGAACACTGAAGCTTTCTTT. Translation gives CASSESTGNTEAFF.

This clone showed up just once. Other DNA sequences in the same sample also yield this CDR3. The J gene is TRBJ2-1, the V gene TRBV11-3, with TRBD2 matching 9 bases. The CDR3 is made up of 14 amino acids. V shed 5 bases and J 5 bases; nucleotides not matched to a gene: 4. CDR1 is SGHNT, CDR2 YENEEA, per germline. DNA for the CDR3: TGTGCCAGCAGCCTACGACTAGCGGACAATGAGCAGTTCTTC. It specifies CASSLRLADNEQFF. Complete variable domain (other parts from reference TRBV11-3 and TRBJ2-1): EAGVVQSPRYKIIEKKQPVAFWCNPISGHNTLYWYLQNLGQGPELLIRYENEEAVDDSQLPKDRFSAERLKGVDSTLKIQPAELGDSAVYLCASSLRLADNEQFFGPGTRLTVL.

The rearrangement joins TRBV19 to TRBJ1-3; D not certain. The CDR3 is 13 residues long. Between the trimmed V and J ends, which lost 1 base and 3 bases, there was a span of 4 bases. The germline CDR1 and CDR2 sequences are LNHDA and SQIVND (reference sequence). CDR3 nucleotide sequence: TGTGCCAGTAGTATAGCCGGTGGAAACACCATATATTTT. Its protein is CASSIAGGNTIYF.

The V call is TRBV11-2, the J call TRBJ2-5; TRBD2 agrees at 12 bases. The CDR3 is 19 amino acids. From germline, CDR1 is SGHAT and CDR2 FQNNGV. After removal of 2 bases from V and 1 base from J, the junction contained 11 bases not matched to a gene. The CDR3 bases are TGTGCCAGCAGCTTATCCCTAGCGGGAGGGGGGGGGTTCCAAGAGACCCAGTACTTC. The encoded protein is CASSLSLAGGGGFQETQYF.

This chain joins TRBV2 and TRBJ1-1; possible D gene TRBD1, 6 bases. CDR3 size: 12 residues. Deletions cut 3 bases from V and 11 bases from J, with 13 bases between. Germline CDR1 and CDR2: SNHLY and FYNNEI. The CDR3 coding sequence is TGTGCCAGCAGTGACAGGGGCTTCGAGGCTTTCTTT. This gives the protein CASSDRGFEAFF.

This clone appeared once. The chain couples TRBV10-3 to TRBJ1-2; 7 bases align to TRBD1. Trimming cost V 10 bases and J 4 bases; bases outside gene matches: 12. Germline V gene data show CDR1 as ENHRY and CDR2 as SYGVKD. This CDR3 is 14 amino acids long. CDR3 nucleotide sequence: TGTGCCAGCCGACAGGGCCTAGCCTCCTATGGCTACACCTTC. Its translation: CASRQGLASYGYTF.

This chain connects TRBV27 to TRBJ1-2; TRBD1 might be the D (5 bases). CDR3 length: 11 amino acids. Germline CDR1 is MNHEY and CDR2 is SMNVEV (reference sequence). With 6 bases removed from V and 4 bases from J, the gap between germline ends came to 6 bases. CDR3 nucleotide sequence: TGTGCCAGCAGGGGGCTCTATGGCTACACCTTC. Protein: CASRGLYGYTF.

The chain couples TRBV7-6 to TRBJ2-2, with 7 bases lining up with TRBD2. This CDR3 contains 16 residues. J was trimmed by 7 bases and V by 3 bases; bases with no gene match: 11. The germline CDR1 and CDR2 sequences are SGHVS and FNYEAQ. The DNA of the CDR3 is TGTGCCAGCAGCTTCACGCTAGCGGAAAACGGCGGGGAGCTGTTTTTT. It specifies CASSFTLAENGGELFF. The full variable domain, completed using reference TRBV7-6 and TRBJ2-2, is GAGVSQSPRYKVTKRGQDVALRCDPISGHVSLYWYRQALGQGPEFLTYFNYEAQQDKSGLPNDRFSAERPEGSISTLTIQRTEQRDSAMYRCASSFTLAENGGELFFGEGSRLTVL.

The V call is TRBV2, the J call TRBJ1-2, with 8 bases lining up with TRBD1. CDR3 size: 14 residues. Germline V lookup: CDR1 SNHLY, CDR2 FYNNEI. Losses at the gene ends were 11 bases for V and 0 bases for J; bases not matched to a gene: 8. The CDR3 DNA sequence: TGTGCCGGAAAGGGACAGGAGACTAACTATGGCTACACCTTC. Protein: CAGKGQETNYGYTF.

V and J are TRBV29-1 and TRBJ2-7, with a possible D match to TRBD1 (5 bases). Germline V gene data show CDR1 as SQVTM and CDR2 as ANQGSEA. The germline V and J ends were trimmed by 4 bases and 3 bases, with 16 bases remaining between them. The CDR3 is 14 amino acids. CDR3 sequence: CSVGKGSKVYEQYF. CDR3 nucleotides: TGCAGCGTTGGGAAGGGGTCGAAGGTCTACGAGCAGTACTTC.

This clone is a singleton in its sample. The chain links TRBV6-6 to TRBJ2-5; D ambiguous. V was clipped by 7 bases and J by 5 bases, with 14 bases between them. Looked up from germline, CDR1 is MNHNY and CDR2 is SVGAGI (reference sequence). This CDR3 comprises 13 residues. The CDR3 here is CASTSDSLETQYF. The CDR3 nucleotides are TGTGCCAGCACCTCGGATAGCTTGGAGACCCAGTACTTC.

The chain combines TRBV18 with TRBJ2-4; D may be TRBD2 (5 bases). V lost 8 bases and J lost 9, with 23 bases in between. Germline assignment: CDR1 KGHSH and CDR2 LQKENI. This CDR3 is 15 amino acids long. CDR3 loop: CASELQLTGDSIQYF. The CDR3 nucleotides read TGTGCCAGCGAACTCCAGCTCACCGGGGATAGCATTCAGTACTTC.